This entry is about one TCR beta chain. A much more abundant neighbour one base away suggests this may be a read error. Trimming removed 3 bases from V and 9 bases from J, with 17 bases in between. In germline, CDR1 is SGHTA, CDR2 FQGNSA. There are 14 residues in the CDR3. The entry originates in a study of molecular identifiers for immune sequencing clone quantification. Previously reported methods and listed TCR primers produced the bulk TCR libraries. TCRdb itself ran the PCR reads through MiXCR, one entry per CDR3 protein. This table has about 320,000 distinct CDR3 sequences, roughly 24% appearing once.

This TCR came from a human donor in good health. Some libraries in this study had Jurkat cell RNA spiked in. This chain uses TRBV7-2 with TRBJ2-5; tentative D call: TRBD1 (5 bases). Sequenced input: naive CD8+ T cells from blood, with Jurkat cell RNA spiked in. Sample subset: FACS-sorted CD8+CD4-CCR7+CD45RA+ naive T cells. The CDR3 loop reads CASSLGPGLEPQYF. The CDR3 nucleotides are TGTGCCAGCAGCTTGGGCCCAGGGCTTGAGCCCCAGTACTTC.